The clone carrying this TCR beta chain was detected only a few times. The sample belongs to a study of molecular identifiers for immune sequencing clone quantification. Study details: In replicates, the authors split RNA from about 19,000 or 110,000 naive CD8 cells five ways and sequenced four.

TCRdb called the PCR reads again in MiXCR, with one record for every CDR3 protein. The data contain a few hundred thousand distinct CDR3 sequences, 25% of them singletons. Construction of naive CD8 libraries employed about 19,000 to 1,000,000 sorted cells together with 10%, 30% or 50% RNA. Trimming cost V 5 bases and J 5 bases, with 19 bases left between them. The CDR3 has 15 amino acids. The germline CDR1 and CDR2 sequences are MNHEY and SMNVEV (reference sequence). The gene calls are TRBV27 and TRBJ2-7; possible D gene TRBD1, 6 bases. The receptor was derived from a human donor in good health. Some libraries in this study had Jurkat cell RNA spiked in. Sequenced sample: naive CD8+ T cells from blood, with Jurkat cell RNA spiked in. As for subset: FACS-sorted CD8+CD4-CCR7+CD45RA+ naive T cells. CDR3 sequence reads: CASSAMTGPQDEQYF. The DNA for the CDR3 is TGTGCCAGCAGTGCTATGACAGGTCCCCAGGACGAGCAGTACTTC.